This T cell receptor beta chain was profiled in a study of blood T cell repertoires in COVID-19. Background on the study: COVID-19 samples, acute and convalescent, were from the United States, Italy and Spain. Sources were T cells, B-cell-depleted T cells, or PBMCs; the material itself was cDNA or gDNA.

The protocol was immunoSEQ multiplex PCR, while the TCRdb copy is restricted to in-frame clones and leaves out a portion. This table holds around 50,000 clones, approximately 80% found once. This clone was observed a few times. The sample consisted of peripheral blood. The sequence came from a man in his 70s with acute or convalescent COVID-19.

The CDR3 DNA is TGTGCCAGCAGCTTAGAGTCCGGGGGAGGTACTAATGAAAAACTGTTTTTT. Translating it yields CASSLESGGGTNEKLFF. V gene TRBV7-2 combines with J gene TRBJ1-4, with a weak D call TRBD1 (5 bases). The CDR3 runs to 17 residues. V lost 1 base and J lost 2, with 14 bases in between. The germline V gene has CDR1 SGHTA and CDR2 FQGNSA.